This is a list of T cell receptor beta chains from one sample in a study of T cell responses to AZD1222 COVID-19 vaccine. Generated by immunoSEQ multiplex PCR, the TCRdb table keeps only in-frame clones and is missing some. The repertoire consists of about 100,000 clones, with about 90% occurring once and the leading ten covering 6.6%. Sequencing used peripheral blood, obtained on day 0 of AZD1222 vaccination. These receptors were taken from an adult in good health. CDR3s include the opening cysteine and the closing phenylalanine or tryptophan. Each record gives: J gene, D gene, clone size, V gene, CDR3 DNA, CDR3 protein. A D gene is named only where the DNA matches it firmly. Part of the rows lack a size; the others show once, few, many or a class for expanded clones.

TRBJ2-1,NA,few,TRBV24-1,TGTGCCACCAGTGATTTCAGGAACAATGAGCAGTTCTTC,CATSDFRNNEQFF
TRBJ2-3,TRBD1,NA,TRBV4-1,TGCGCCAGCAGCCACCCCGGACAGGGGGTAATATCCTCCACAGATACGCAGTATTTT,CASSHPGQGVISSTDTQYF
TRBJ1-5,NA,NA,TRBV7-2,TGTGCCAGCAGCTTTCAGGGGACTAGCAATCAGCCCCAGCATTTT,CASSFQGTSNQPQHF
TRBJ2-1,NA,once,TRBV15,TGTGCCACCAGCAGAGAGCGGGTCCGAAATGAGCAGTTCTTC,CATSRERVRNEQFF
TRBJ2-3,NA,NA,TRBV6-4,TGTGCCAGCGGCGTTCGGGGGGCCTTCACCACAGATACGCAGTATTTT,CASGVRGAFTTDTQYF
TRBJ1-5,NA,NA,TRBV19,TGTGCCAGTAGTATGGGGGAGAGCAATCAGCCCCAGCATTTT,CASSMGESNQPQHF
TRBJ2-7,TRBD2,NA,TRBV28,TGTGCCAGCAGCGCCTCTAGCGGGAGCTACGAGCAGTACTTC,CASSASSGSYEQYF
TRBJ1-1,NA,NA,TRBV27,TGTGCCAGCAGTCCCTCGATGGTGACCTTAAACACTGAAGCTTTCTTT,CASSPSMVTLNTEAFF
TRBJ1-5,NA,once,TRBV6-1,TGTGCCAGCAGTGAGTCGGGGGCTGTGAATCAGCCCCAGCATTTT,CASSESGAVNQPQHF
TRBJ1-5,TRBD1,NA,TRBV16,TGTGCCAGCAGCCCGGACAGGGGGTTGCAGCCCCAGCATTTT,CASSPDRGLQPQHF
TRBJ2-1,NA,NA,TRBV19,TGTGCCAGTAGTATAATTGTTAGCGGAAACAATGAGCAGTTCTTC,CASSIIVSGNNEQFF